Listed below are T cell receptor beta chains from one sample, sequenced in a study of T cell repertoires in cytomegalovirus infection. TCRdb re-called the reads with MiXCR, one entry per CDR3 protein. Among around 900,000 distinct CDR3 sequences, roughly 30% were seen once, and the ten largest hold 11% to 15%. These receptors' antigens are unknown. The specimen comprised cultured CD8+ T cells from PBMCs, sampled from culture after CMV antigen stimulation. Receptors originate from a human donor in good health (CMV status not recorded). Some clones in this sample may be carry-over from other donors' samples. Both conserved end residues are part of each CDR3. A D gene is named only where the DNA matches it firmly. Some rows have no size entry. The others give once, few or many, or a class for an expanded clone.

TRBV7-9	NA	TRBJ1-5	TRBD1	TGTGCCAGCAGCAGACAGGGGGCTAATCAGCCCCAGCATTTT	CASSRQGANQPQHF
TRBV6-5	few	TRBJ2-3	NA	TGTGCCAGCAGTTTGGGGGAGGTCCCAGATACGCAGTATTTT	CASSLGEVPDTQYF
TRBV5-1	NA	TRBJ2-2	TRBD2	TGCGCCAGCAGCACCTACCCCTATAGCGGGGGCCTTGAGGGGGAGCTGTTTTTT	CASSTYPYSGGLEGELFF
TRBV6-6	few	TRBJ1-4	NA	TGTGCCAGCAGCCTCGAGGGGTATGCTAATGAAAAACTGTTTTTT	CASSLEGYANEKLFF
TRBV27	few	TRBJ2-2	NA	TGTGCCAGCGGACTTAGGAACACCGGGGAGCTGTTTTTT	CASGLRNTGELFF
TRBV11-2	NA	TRBJ2-4	NA	TGTGCCAGCAGCCTCCCTCGTAAGGTCAAAAACATTCAGTACTTC	CASSLPRKVKNIQYF
TRBV7-9	many	TRBJ1-5	TRBD1	TGTGCCAGCAGCTTAGCAGGGGGCGATCAGCCCCAGCATTTT	CASSLAGGDQPQHF
TRBV6-4	few	TRBJ2-1	TRBD2	TGTGCCAGCAGTGACTCCCTAGCGGGGATGTCTGAGCAGTTCTTC	CASSDSLAGMSEQFF
TRBV4-2	NA	TRBJ2-7	NA	TGTGCCAGCAGCCAAGAGGACAGCCCGGGGGGATACGAGCAGTACTTC	CASSQEDSPGGYEQYF
TRBV6-5	NA	TRBJ1-2	NA	TGTGCCAGCAGTTACTCAGGTCCCGGGGGGCCCATCAACTATGGCTACACCTTC	CASSYSGPGGPINYGYTF
TRBV12-3/TRBV12-4	NA	TRBJ1-2	NA	TGTGCCAGCAGTCCAGGGGCCCACCCGGGGTATGGCTACACCTTC	CASSPGAHPGYGYTF
TRBV7-9	NA	TRBJ1-2	NA	TGTGCCAGCAGCCCCCTGTCCGGACAGAACAACTATGGCTACACCTTC	CASSPLSGQNNYGYTF
TRBV12-3/TRBV12-4	NA	TRBJ2-1	TRBD1	TGTGCCAGCAGCCCTACAGGGGGAAACCCGAATGAGCAGTTCTTC	CASSPTGGNPNEQFF
TRBV27	NA	TRBJ2-7	NA	TGTGCCAGCAGGGGGACTGTCGAGAGCTCCTACGAGCAGTACTTC	CASRGTVESSYEQYF
TRBV25-1	few	TRBJ1-2	NA	TGTGCCACATCCGGAGGGGGTATCTATGGCTACACCTTC	CATSGGGIYGYTF
TRBV7-2	many	TRBJ2-5	TRBD2	TGTGCCAGCAGCTTAGGGGGGAGACTAGCAAGCGAGACCCAGTACTTC	CASSLGGRLASETQYF
TRBV5-4	NA	TRBJ2-5	TRBD2	TGTGCCAGCAGCCCCACGGGACTAGCGGGGACCCCCGACCAAGAGACCCAGTACTTC	CASSPTGLAGTPDQETQYF
TRBV6-2/TRBV6-3	few	TRBJ2-6	TRBD2	TGTGCCAGCAGCTCCTTTTCCGGGACTAGCGCCACTGGGGCCAACGTCCTGACTTTC	CASSSFSGTSATGANVLTF
TRBV23-1	NA	TRBJ1-5	TRBD1	TGCGCCAGCAGTCGACAGGGGCCTAATCAGCCCCAGCATTTT	CASSRQGPNQPQHF
TRBV18	NA	TRBJ2-7	TRBD1	TGTGCCAGCTCACCATCAGGACAGGGAAACTACGAGCAGTACTTC	CASSPSGQGNYEQYF
TRBV7-8	many	TRBJ2-1	TRBD2	TGTGCCAGCAGCTTAGGTCCCGCGGGGGGGCATGAGCAGTTCTTC	CASSLGPAGGHEQFF
TRBV7-9	NA	TRBJ1-5	TRBD1	TGTGCCAGCAGCGACGGGACAGCCCTAAATCAGCCCCAGCATTTT	CASSDGTALNQPQHF
TRBV19	few	TRBJ2-7	NA	TGTGCCAGTAGTATCGGCAGAGCCTACGAGCAGTACTTC	CASSIGRAYEQYF
TRBV5-4	NA	TRBJ2-1	TRBD2	TGTGCCAGCAGCCGCCCGGGACTAGCGGACAATGAGCAGTTCTTC	CASSRPGLADNEQFF
TRBV6-5	many	TRBJ2-7	TRBD1	TGTGCCAGCAGTTACATCGGGACAGGGATCTACGAGCAGTACTTC	CASSYIGTGIYEQYF
TRBV7-8	few	TRBJ1-1	NA	TGTGCCAGCAGCTTGGGGGTAGGGGCGGACACTGAAGCTTTCTTT	CASSLGVGADTEAFF
TRBV7-6	NA	TRBJ2-5	NA	TGTGCCAGCAGCTTAGAAAAAGGAGGGACCCAGTACTTC	CASSLEKGGTQYF
TRBV6-5	many	TRBJ1-4	NA	TGTGCCAGCAGTTTCCAGGGGCCGACTAATGAAAAACTGTTTTTT	CASSFQGPTNEKLFF
TRBV4-1	few	TRBJ2-1	TRBD2	TGCGCCAGCAGCCAAGACAGCCGCGGACTAGCCCGGTTCTTC	CASSQDSRGLARFF
TRBV7-2	many	TRBJ1-2	TRBD1	TGTGCCAGCAGCTCGACAGGGGAGATAAATGGCTACACCTTC	CASSSTGEINGYTF
TRBV7-6	many	TRBJ2-1	NA	TGTGCCAGCAGCTTAGTATGGCAGGGTGACAATGAGCAGTTCTTC	CASSLVWQGDNEQFF
TRBV7-2	few	TRBJ1-5	TRBD1	TGTGCCAGCAGTTGGACAGGGGGAGCCTCCAATCAGCCCCAGCATTTT	CASSWTGGASNQPQHF
TRBV27	few	TRBJ2-3	NA	TGTGCCAGCAGTCCCCTGCGGAGCACAGATACGCAGTATTTT	CASSPLRSTDTQYF
TRBV7-2	many	TRBJ2-7	NA	TGTGCCAGCAGCATCAGGGGCCCTAACGAGCAGTACTTC	CASSIRGPNEQYF